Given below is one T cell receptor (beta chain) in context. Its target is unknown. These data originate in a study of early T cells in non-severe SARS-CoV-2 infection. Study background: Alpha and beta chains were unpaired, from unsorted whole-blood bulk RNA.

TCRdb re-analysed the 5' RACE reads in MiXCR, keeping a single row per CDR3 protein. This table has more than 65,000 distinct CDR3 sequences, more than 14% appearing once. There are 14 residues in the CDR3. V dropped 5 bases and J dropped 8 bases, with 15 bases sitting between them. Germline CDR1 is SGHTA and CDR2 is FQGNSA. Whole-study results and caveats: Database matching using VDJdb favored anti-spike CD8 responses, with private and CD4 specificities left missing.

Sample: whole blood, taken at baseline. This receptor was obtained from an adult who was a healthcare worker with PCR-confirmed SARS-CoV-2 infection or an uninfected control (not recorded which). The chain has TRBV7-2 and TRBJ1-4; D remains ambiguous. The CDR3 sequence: CASSPGRADEKLFF. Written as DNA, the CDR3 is TGTGCCAGCAGCCCCGGGAGGGCGGACGAAAAACTGTTTTTT.